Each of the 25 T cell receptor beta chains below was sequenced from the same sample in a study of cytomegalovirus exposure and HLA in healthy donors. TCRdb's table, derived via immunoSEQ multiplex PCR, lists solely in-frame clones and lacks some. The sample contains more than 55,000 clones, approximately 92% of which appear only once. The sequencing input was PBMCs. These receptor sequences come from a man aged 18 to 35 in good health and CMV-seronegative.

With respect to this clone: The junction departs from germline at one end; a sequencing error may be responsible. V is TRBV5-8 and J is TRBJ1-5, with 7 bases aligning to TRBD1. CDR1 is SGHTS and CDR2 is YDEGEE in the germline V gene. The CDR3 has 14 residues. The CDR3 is CASSLARGSVSKDF. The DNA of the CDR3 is TGTGCCAGCAGCTTGGCCAGGGGGTCCGTGTCCAAGGATTTT.

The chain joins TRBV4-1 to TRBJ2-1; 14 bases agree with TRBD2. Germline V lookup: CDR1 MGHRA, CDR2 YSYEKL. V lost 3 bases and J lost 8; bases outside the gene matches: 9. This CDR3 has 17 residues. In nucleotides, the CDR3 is TGCGCCAGCAGCCAGGGAAGCGGGACTAGCGGGAGATATGAGCAGTTCTTC. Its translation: CASSQGSGTSGRYEQFF.

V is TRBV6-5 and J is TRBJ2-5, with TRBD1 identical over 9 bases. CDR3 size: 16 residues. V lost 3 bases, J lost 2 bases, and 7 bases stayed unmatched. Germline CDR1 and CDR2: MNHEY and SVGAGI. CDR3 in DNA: TGTGCCAGCAGTTATGGACAGGGGAGAGCTCAAGAGACCCAGTACTTC. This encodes CASSYGQGRAQETQYF.

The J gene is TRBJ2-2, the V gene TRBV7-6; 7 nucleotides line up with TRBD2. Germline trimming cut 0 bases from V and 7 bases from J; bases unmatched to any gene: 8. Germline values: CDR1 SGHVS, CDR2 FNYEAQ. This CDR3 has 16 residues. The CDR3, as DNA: TGTGCCAGCAGCTTAGCTACGAGCGGGGTAAACGGGGAGCTGTTTTTT. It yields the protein CASSLATSGVNGELFF.

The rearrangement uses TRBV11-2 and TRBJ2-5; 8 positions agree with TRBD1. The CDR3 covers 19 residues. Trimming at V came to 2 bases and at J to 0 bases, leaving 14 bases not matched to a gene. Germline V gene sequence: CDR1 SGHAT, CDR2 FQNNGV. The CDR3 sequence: CASSLTGTRTGTDQETQYF. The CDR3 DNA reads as TGTGCCAGCAGCTTAACGGGTACCCGGACAGGGACCGACCAAGAGACCCAGTACTTC.

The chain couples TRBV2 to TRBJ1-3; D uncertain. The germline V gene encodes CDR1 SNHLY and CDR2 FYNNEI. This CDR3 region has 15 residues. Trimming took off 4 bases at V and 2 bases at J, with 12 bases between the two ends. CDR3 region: CASSARSRTGNTIYF. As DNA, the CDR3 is TGTGCCAGCAGTGCGAGAAGCAGGACTGGAAACACCATATATTTT.

DNA for the CDR3: TGTGCCAGCAGCTATGGACAGCAAGAGACCCAGTACTTC. Protein sequence: CASSYGQQETQYF. The chain has TRBV11-2 and TRBJ2-5; D perhaps matches TRBD1 (6 bases). V shed 4 bases and J shed 2 bases, with 8 bases lying between them. CDR1 and CDR2 (germline): SGHAT, FQNNGV. This CDR3 spans 13 amino acids.

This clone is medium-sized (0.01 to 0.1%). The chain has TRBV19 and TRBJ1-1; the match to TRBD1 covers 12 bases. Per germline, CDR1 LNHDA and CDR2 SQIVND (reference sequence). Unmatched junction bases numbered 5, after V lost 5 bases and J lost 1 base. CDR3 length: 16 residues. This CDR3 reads CASSLGQGAGNTEAFF. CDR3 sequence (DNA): TGTGCCAGTAGTTTGGGACAGGGGGCTGGGAACACTGAAGCTTTCTTT.

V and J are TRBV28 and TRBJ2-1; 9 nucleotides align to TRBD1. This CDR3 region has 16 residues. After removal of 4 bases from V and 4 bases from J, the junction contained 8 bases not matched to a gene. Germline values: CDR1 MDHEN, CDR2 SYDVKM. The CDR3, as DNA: TGTGCCAGCAGTTCCCCACAGGGGGCGGTTTACAATGAGCAGTTCTTC. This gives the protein CASSSPQGAVYNEQFF.

CDR3 loop: CASSSSSSSYNEQFF. The CDR3 region has the DNA TGCGCCAGCAGCTCCTCCTCTAGTTCCTACAATGAGCAGTTCTTC. The chain uses TRBV5-1 and TRBJ2-1; the D is unclear. The CDR3 has 15 residues. The V gene lost 3 bases and the J gene lost 1 base, with 11 bases spanning the gap. CDR1 and CDR2 from the germline V gene are SGHRS and YFSETQ.

The DNA of the CDR3 is TGTGCCAGCAGCTCTGCGGTGGGGCTAGAGACCCAGTACTTC. As protein: CASSSAVGLETQYF. The J gene is TRBJ2-5, the V gene TRBV7-2; D is perhaps TRBD1 (5 bases). The length of the CDR3 is 14 residues. V lost 4 bases to trimming and J lost 4 bases, with 13 bases between them. Per germline, CDR1 SGHTA and CDR2 FQGNSA.

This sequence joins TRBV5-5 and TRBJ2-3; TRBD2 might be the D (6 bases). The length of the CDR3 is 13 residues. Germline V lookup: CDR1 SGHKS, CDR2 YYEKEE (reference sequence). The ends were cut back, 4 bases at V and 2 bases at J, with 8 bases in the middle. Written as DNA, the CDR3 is TGTGCCAGCAGCCCGGGGGACACAGATACGCAGTATTTT. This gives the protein CASSPGDTDTQYF.

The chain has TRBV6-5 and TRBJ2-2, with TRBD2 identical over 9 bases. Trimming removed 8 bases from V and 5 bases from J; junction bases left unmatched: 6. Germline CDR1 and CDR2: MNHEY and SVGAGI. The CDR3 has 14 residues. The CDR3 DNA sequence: TGTGCCAGCGGTAGCGGGAGCCCAACCGGGGAGCTGTTTTTT. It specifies CASGSGSPTGELFF.

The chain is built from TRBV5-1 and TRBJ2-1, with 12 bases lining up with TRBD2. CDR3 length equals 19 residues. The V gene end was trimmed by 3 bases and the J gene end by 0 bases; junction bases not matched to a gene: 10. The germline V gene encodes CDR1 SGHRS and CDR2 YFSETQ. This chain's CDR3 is CASSSVLAGGRSSYNEQFF. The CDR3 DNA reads TGCGCCAGCAGCTCCGTACTAGCGGGAGGCCGGAGCTCCTACAATGAGCAGTTCTTC. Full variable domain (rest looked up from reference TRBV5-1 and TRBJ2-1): KAGVTQTPRYLIKTRGQQVTLSCSPISGHRSVSWYQQTPGQGLQFLFEYFSETQRNKGNFPGRFSGRQFSNSRSEMNVSTLELGDSALYLCASSSVLAGGRSSYNEQFFGPGTRLTVL.

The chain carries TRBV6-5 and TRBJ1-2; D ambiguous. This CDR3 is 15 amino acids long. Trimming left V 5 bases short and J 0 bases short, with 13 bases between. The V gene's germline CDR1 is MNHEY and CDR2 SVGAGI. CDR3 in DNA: TGTGCCAGCAGTAATCACAGATCTGCTAACTATGGCTACACCTTC. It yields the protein CASSNHRSANYGYTF.

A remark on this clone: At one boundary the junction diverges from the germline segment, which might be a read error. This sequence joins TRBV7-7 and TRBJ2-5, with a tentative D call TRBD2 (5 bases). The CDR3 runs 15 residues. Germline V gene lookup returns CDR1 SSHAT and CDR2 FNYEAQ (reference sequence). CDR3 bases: TGTGCTAGCAGCCCTCGGGGATTGGGCCAAGAGACCCAGTACTTC. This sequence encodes CASSPRGLGQETQYF.

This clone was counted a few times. DNA of the CDR3: TGTGCCAGCAGTTTTAGTTCAGACGGGCGGGGCTCCTACAATGAGCAGTTCTTC. Translation: CASSFSSDGRGSYNEQFF. The chain has TRBV28 and TRBJ2-1; perhaps TRBD2 as D (6 bases). CDR1 is MDHEN and CDR2 is SYDVKM in the germline V gene. V lost 3 bases, J lost 0 bases, and 18 bases lay in between. The CDR3 is made up of 18 amino acids.

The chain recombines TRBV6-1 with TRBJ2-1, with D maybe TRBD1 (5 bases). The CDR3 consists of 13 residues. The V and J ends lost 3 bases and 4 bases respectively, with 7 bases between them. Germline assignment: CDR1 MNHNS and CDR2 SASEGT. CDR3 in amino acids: CASSETDYNEQFF. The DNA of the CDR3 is TGTGCCAGCAGTGAGACAGATTACAATGAGCAGTTCTTC.

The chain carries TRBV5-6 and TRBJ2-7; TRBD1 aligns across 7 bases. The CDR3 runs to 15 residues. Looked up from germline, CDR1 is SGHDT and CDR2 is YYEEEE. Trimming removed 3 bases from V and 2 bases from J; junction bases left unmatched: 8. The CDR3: CASSSTQGLAYEQYF. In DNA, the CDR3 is TGTGCCAGCAGCTCAACACAGGGGCTGGCCTACGAGCAGTACTTC. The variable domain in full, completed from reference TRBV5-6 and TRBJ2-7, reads DAGVTQSPTHLIKTRGQQVTLRCSPKSGHDTVSWYQQALGQGPQFIFQYYEEEERQRGNFPDRFSGHQFPNYSSELNVNALLLGDSALYLCASSSTQGLAYEQYFGPGTRLTVT.

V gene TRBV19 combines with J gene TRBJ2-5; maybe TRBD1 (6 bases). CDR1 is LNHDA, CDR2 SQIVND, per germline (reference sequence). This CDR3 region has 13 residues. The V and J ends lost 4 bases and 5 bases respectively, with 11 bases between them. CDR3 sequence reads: CASSRGHWETQYF. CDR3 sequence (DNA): TGTGCCAGTAGTAGGGGGCACTGGGAGACCCAGTACTTC.

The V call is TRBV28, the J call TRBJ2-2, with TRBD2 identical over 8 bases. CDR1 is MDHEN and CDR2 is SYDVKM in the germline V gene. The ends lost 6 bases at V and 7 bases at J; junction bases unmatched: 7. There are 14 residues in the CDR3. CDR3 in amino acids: CASRAAGGGGELFF. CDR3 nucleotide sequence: TGTGCCAGCAGGGCGGCGGGAGGCGGCGGGGAGCTGTTTTTT.

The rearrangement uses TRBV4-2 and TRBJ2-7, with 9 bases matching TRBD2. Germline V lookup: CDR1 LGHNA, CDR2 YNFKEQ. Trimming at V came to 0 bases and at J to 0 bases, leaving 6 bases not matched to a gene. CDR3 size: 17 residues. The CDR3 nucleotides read TGTGCCAGCAGCCAAGAAAGAATAGCGGGGGACTCCTACGAGCAGTACTTC. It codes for CASSQERIAGDSYEQYF.

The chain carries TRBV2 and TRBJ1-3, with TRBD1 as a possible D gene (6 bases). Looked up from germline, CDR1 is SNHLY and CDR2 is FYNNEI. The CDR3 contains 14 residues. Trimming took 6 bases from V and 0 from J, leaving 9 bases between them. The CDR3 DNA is TGTGCCAGCAGGACGACAGGCTCTGGAAACACCATATATTTT. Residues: CASRTTGSGNTIYF.

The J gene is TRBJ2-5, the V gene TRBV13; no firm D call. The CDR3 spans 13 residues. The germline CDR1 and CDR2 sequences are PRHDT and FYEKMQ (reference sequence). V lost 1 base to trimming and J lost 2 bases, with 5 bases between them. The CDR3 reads CASSLEQQETQYF. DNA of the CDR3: TGTGCCAGCAGCTTAGAACAGCAAGAGACCCAGTACTTC.

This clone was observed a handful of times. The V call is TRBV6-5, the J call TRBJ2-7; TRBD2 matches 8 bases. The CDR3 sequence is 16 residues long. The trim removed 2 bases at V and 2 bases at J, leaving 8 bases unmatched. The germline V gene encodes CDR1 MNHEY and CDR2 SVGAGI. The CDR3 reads CASSYGFIAGTYEQYF. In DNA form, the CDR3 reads TGTGCCAGCAGTTACGGTTTCATAGCGGGGACCTACGAGCAGTACTTC.